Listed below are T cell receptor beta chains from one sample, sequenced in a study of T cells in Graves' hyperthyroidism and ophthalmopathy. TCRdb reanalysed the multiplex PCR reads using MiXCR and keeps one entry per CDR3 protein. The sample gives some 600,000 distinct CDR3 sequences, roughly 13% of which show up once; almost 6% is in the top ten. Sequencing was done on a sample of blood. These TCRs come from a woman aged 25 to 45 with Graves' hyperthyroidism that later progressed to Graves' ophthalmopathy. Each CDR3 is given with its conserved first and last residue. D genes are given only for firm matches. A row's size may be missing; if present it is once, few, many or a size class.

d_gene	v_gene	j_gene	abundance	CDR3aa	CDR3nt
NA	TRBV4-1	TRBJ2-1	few	CASSQPTRGREANEQFF	TGCGCCAGCAGCCAACCAACCCGGGGCAGGGAGGCCAATGAGCAGTTCTTC
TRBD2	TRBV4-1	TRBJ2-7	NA	CASSRTSGTTYEQYF	TGCGCCAGCAGCCGGACTAGCGGGACCACCTACGAGCAGTACTTC
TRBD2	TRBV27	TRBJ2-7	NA	CAGSAPGLAASYEQYF	TGTGCCGGCAGTGCCCCGGGACTAGCGGCCTCCTACGAGCAGTACTTC
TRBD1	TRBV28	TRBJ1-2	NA	CASSLGQGRLGGYTF	TGTGCCAGCAGTTTGGGACAGGGGAGATTGGGTGGCTACACCTTC
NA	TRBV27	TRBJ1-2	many	CASSFGQGPSDGYTF	TGTGCCAGCAGTTTTGGGCAGGGGCCTTCGGATGGCTACACCTTC
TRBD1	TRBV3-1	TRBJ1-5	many	CASSPGQANQPQHF	TGTGCCAGCAGCCCCGGACAGGCTAATCAGCCCCAGCATTTT
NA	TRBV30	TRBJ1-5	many	CAWSLGGDQPQHF	TGTGCCTGGAGTTTGGGTGGGGATCAGCCCCAGCATTTT
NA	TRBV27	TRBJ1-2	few	CASTGAASSYGYTF	TGTGCCAGCACAGGGGCGGCGAGTAGTTATGGCTACACCTTC
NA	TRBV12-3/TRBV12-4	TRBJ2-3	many	CASSHSTRGADTQYF	TGTGCCAGCAGTCACTCCACCCGGGGAGCAGATACGCAGTATTTT
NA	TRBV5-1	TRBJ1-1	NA	CASSLDEGTEAFF	TGCGCCAGCAGCTTGGACGAGGGCACTGAAGCTTTCTTT
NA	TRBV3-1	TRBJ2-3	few	CASSRHRDLASTDTQYF	TGTGCCAGCAGCCGACACCGGGACCTCGCAAGCACAGATACGCAGTATTTT
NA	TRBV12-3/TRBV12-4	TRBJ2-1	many	CASRRRGNEQFF	TGTGCCAGCAGACGTAGGGGCAATGAGCAGTTCTTC
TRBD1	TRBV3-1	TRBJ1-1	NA	CASSQAGGSLYAFF	TGTGCCAGCAGCCAAGCAGGGGGGTCGCTCTATGCTTTCTTT
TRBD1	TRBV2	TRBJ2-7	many	CATTRDSYEQYF	TGTGCCACCACTCGGGACAGCTACGAGCAGTACTTC
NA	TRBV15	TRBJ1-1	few	CATSRDFRGGEAFF	TGTGCCACCAGCAGAGATTTCCGCGGAGGCGAAGCTTTCTTT
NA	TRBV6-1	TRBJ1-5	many	CASSEGGRRYSNQPQHF	TGTGCCAGCAGTGAAGGGGGCCGTAGATATAGCAATCAGCCCCAGCATTTT
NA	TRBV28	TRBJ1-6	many	CASSPGAGWDKPPLHF	TGTGCCAGCAGCCCCGGGGCAGGGTGGGATAAACCACCCCTCCACTTT
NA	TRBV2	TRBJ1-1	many	CASNQGRDEAFF	TGTGCCAGCAATCAGGGGCGGGATGAAGCTTTCTTT
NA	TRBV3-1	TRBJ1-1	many	CASSQGAWGVNTEAFF	TGTGCCAGCAGCCAAGGGGCGTGGGGAGTAAACACTGAAGCTTTCTTT
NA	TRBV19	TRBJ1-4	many	CASSAGGLLEKLFF	TGTGCCAGTAGCGCCGGGGGCCTCTTGGAAAAACTGTTTTTT
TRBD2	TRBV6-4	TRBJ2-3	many	CASSEASGGSTDTQYF	TGTGCCAGCAGTGAGGCTAGCGGGGGGAGCACAGATACGCAGTATTTT
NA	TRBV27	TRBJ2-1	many	CASSSRTTSYNEQFF	TGTGCCAGCAGTTCTAGGACTACATCCTACAATGAGCAGTTCTTC
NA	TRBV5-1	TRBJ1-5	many	CASSLLGLGQPQHF	TGCGCCAGCAGCTTGCTGGGATTAGGGCAGCCCCAGCATTTT
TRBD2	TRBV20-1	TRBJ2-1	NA	CSARESGRHNEQFF	TGCAGTGCTAGAGAGAGCGGGAGGCACAATGAGCAGTTCTTC
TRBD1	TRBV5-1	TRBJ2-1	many	CASSSDGTGGNEQFF	TGCGCCAGCAGCTCCGACGGGACAGGGGGCAATGAGCAGTTCTTC
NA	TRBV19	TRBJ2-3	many	CASRNQGASTDTQYF	TGTGCCAGTAGAAACCAAGGGGCTAGCACAGATACGCAGTATTTT
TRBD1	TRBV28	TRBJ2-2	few	CASSLEQGDTGELFF	TGTGCCAGCAGTTTAGAACAGGGGGACACCGGGGAGCTGTTTTTT
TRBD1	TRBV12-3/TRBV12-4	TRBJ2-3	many	CASSFLVRDRGPQPYTDTQYF	TGTGCCAGCAGTTTTTTGGTCCGGGACAGGGGACCCCAACCATACACAGATACGCAGTATTTT
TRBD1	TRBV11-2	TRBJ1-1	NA	CASSSWTGDFGEAFF	TGTGCCAGCAGCTCCTGGACAGGGGACTTCGGTGAAGCTTTCTTT
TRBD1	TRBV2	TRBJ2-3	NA	CASSRGQGTTDTQYF	TGTGCCAGCAGCCGGGGACAGGGTACAACAGATACGCAGTATTTT
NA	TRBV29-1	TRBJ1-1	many	CSVRTDPATEAFF	TGCAGCGTTCGGACAGATCCGGCCACTGAAGCTTTCTTT
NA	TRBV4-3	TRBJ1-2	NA	CASRYTGLNYGYTF	TGCGCCAGCAGATATACAGGACTCAACTATGGCTACACCTTC
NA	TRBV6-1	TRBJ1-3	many	CASSEMDRSSGNTIYF	TGTGCCAGCAGTGAGATGGACCGCAGCTCTGGAAACACCATATATTTT
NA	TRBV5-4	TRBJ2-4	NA	CASSLALTASLAKNIQYF	TGTGCCAGCAGCTTGGCCTTGACAGCTTCTCTAGCCAAAAACATTCAGTACTTC
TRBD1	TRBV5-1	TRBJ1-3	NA	CASSSPQGDFSGNTIYF	TGCGCCAGCAGCTCGCCCCAGGGGGATTTCTCTGGAAACACCATATATTTT
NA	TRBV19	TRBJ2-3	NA	CASSIDTPGEARTDTQYF	TGTGCCAGTAGTATAGATACCCCCGGGGAGGCGCGCACAGATACGCAGTATTTT
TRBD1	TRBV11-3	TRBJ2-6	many	CASSTPAGTGGTGANVLTF	TGTGCCAGCAGCACACCAGCCGGGACAGGGGGTACTGGGGCCAACGTCCTGACTTTC
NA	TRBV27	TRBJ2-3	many	CASSLSVGTDTQYF	TGTGCCAGCAGTTTATCGGTCGGCACAGATACGCAGTATTTT
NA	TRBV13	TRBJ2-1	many	CASSRGDIGNEQFF	TGTGCCAGCAGCCGTGGCGATATCGGGAATGAGCAGTTCTTC
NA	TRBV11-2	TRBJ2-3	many	CASSLGLGGFGDTQYF	TGTGCCAGCAGCTTAGGACTAGGCGGGTTCGGGGATACGCAGTATTTT
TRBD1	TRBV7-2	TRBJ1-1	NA	CASRTQPQGAPVFF	TGTGCCAGCAGGACGCAACCACAGGGGGCGCCGGTTTTCTTT
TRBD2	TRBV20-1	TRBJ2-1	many	CSATERGGSYNEQFF	TGCAGTGCTACAGAGCGGGGTGGTTCCTACAATGAGCAGTTCTTC